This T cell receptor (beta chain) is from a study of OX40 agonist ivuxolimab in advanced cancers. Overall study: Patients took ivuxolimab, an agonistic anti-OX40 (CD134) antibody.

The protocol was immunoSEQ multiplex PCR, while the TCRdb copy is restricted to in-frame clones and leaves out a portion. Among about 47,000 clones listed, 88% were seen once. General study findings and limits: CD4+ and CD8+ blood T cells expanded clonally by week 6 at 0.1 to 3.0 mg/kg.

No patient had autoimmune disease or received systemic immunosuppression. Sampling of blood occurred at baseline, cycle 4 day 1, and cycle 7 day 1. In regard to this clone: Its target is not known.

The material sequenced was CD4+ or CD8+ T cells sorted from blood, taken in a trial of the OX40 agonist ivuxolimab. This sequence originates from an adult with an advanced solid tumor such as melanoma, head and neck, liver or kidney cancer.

CDR3 region: CASKRLAGDNEQYF. As DNA, the CDR3 is TGTGCCAGCAAGAGACTAGCGGGAGATAACGAGCAGTACTTC. The chain recombines TRBV6-1 with TRBJ2-7, with 12 bases that match TRBD2. The CDR3 totals 14 residues. Germline CDR1 and CDR2: MNHNS and SASEGT. Trimming took 7 bases from V and 5 from J; bases not matched to a gene: 6.